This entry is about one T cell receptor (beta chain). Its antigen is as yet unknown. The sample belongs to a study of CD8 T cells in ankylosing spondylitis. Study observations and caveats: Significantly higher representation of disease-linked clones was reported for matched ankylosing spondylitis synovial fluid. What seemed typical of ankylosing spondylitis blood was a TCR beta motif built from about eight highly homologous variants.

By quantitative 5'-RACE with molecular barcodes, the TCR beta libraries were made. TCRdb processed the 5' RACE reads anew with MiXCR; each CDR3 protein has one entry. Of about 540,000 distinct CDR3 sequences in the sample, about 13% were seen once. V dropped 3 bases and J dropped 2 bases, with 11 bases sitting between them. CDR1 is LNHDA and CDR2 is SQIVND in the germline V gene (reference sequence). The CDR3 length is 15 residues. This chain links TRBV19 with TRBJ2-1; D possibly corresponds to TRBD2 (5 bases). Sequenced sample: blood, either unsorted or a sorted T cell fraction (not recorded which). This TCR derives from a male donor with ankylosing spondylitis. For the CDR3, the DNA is TGTGCCAGTAGTATTCGGGAAAATACCTACAATGAGCAGTTCTTC. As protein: CASSIRENTYNEQFF.